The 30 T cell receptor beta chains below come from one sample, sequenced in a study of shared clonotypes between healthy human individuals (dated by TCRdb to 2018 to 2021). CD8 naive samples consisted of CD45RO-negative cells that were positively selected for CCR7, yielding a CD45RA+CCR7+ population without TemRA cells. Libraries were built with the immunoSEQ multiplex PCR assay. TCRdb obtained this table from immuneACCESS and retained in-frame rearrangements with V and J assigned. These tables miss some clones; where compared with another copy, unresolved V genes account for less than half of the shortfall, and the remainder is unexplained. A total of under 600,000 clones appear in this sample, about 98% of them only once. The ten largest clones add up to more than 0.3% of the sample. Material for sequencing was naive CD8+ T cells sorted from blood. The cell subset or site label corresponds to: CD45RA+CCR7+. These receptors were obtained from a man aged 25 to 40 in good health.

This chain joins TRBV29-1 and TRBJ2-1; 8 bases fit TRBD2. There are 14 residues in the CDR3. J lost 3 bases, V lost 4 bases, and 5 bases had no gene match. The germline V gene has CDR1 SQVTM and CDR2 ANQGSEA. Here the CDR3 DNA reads TGCAGCGTTGGACGGGAGGGACTCTACAATGAGCAGTTCTTC. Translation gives CSVGREGLYNEQFF.

CDR3 DNA sequence: TGTGCCAGCAGCCGGGACACGGGTGACGGGGCCAACGTCCTGACTTTC. Translated: CASSRDTGDGANVLTF. The chain is built from TRBV7-6 and TRBJ2-6; D perhaps matches TRBD1 (6 bases). Trimming left V 5 bases short and J 4 bases short, with 15 bases between. The CDR3 runs to 16 residues. Germline CDR1 SGHVS, CDR2 FNYEAQ.

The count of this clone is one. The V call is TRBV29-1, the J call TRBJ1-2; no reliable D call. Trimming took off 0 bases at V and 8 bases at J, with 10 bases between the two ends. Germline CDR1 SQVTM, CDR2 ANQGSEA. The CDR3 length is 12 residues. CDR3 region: CSVEDLPAGYTF. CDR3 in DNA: TGCAGCGTTGAAGATCTTCCGGCGGGCTACACCTTC.

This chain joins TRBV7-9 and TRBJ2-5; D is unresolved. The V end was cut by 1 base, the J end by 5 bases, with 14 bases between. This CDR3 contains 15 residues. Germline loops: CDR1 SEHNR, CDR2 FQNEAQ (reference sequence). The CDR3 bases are TGTGCCAGCAGCTTAGTGGGCAGCCTGGAGGAGACCCAGTACTTC. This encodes CASSLVGSLEETQYF.

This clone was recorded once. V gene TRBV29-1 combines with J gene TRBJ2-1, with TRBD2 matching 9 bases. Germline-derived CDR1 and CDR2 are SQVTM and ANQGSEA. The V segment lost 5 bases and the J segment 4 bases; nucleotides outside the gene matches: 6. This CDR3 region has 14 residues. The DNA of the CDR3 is TGCAGCGTTAGGACTAGCGATTTATACAATGAGCAGTTCTTC. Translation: CSVRTSDLYNEQFF.

DNA of the CDR3: TGTGCCAGCAGCCCATCCGGGACAGGGAGAGAGACCCAGTACTTC. Translation gives CASSPSGTGRETQYF. This rearrangement joins TRBV14 to TRBJ2-5; TRBD1 matches 9 bases. The V and J ends lost 4 bases and 4 bases, in that order; junction bases with no gene match: 7. CDR3 length: 15 residues. Germline-derived CDR1 and CDR2 are SGHDN and FVKESK.

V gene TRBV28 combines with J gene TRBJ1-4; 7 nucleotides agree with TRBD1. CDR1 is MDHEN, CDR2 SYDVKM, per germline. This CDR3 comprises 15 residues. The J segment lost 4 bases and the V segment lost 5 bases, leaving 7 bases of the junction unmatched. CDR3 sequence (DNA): TGTGCCAGCAGTGCCGGGTGGGACAGTAATGAAAAACTGTTTTTT. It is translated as CASSAGWDSNEKLFF.

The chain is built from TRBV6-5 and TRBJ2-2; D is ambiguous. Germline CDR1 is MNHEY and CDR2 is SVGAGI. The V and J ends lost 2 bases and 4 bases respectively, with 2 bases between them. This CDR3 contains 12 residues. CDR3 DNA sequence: TGTGCCAGCAGTTACGCCACCGGGGAGCTGTTTTTT. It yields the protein CASSYATGELFF.

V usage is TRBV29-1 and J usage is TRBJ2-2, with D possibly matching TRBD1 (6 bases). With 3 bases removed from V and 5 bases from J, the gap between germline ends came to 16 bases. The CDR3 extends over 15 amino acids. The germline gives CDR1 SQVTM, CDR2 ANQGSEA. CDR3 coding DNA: TGCAGCGTTGACCTCGGACAGTACGCTACCGGGGAGCTGTTTTTT. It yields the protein CSVDLGQYATGELFF.

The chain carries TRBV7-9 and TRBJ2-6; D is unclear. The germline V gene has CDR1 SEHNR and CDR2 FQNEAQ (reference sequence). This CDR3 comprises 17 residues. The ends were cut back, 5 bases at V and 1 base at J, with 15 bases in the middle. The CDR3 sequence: CASSPGGSTSGANVLTF. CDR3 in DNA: TGTGCCAGCAGCCCCGGTGGCAGCACTTCTGGGGCCAACGTCCTGACTTTC.

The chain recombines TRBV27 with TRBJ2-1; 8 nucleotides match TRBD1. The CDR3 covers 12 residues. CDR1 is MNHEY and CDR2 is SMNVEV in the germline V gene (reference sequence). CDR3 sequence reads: CAYRDDRGGQFF. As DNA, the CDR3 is TGTGCTTACCGAGACGACAGGGGAGGGCAGTTCTTC.

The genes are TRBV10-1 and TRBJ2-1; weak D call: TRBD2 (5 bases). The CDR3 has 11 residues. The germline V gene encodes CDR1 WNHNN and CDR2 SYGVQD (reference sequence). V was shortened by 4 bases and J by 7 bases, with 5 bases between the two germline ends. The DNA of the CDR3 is TGCGCCAGCAGTGGAGGGAATGAGCAGTTCTTC. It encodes CASSGGNEQFF.

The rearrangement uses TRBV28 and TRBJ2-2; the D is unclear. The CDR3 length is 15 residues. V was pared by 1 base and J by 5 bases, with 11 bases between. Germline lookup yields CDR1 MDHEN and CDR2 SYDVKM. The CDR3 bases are TGTGCCAGCAGTTTATCCCCTCTGGGGACCGGGGAGCTGTTTTTT. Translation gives CASSLSPLGTGELFF.

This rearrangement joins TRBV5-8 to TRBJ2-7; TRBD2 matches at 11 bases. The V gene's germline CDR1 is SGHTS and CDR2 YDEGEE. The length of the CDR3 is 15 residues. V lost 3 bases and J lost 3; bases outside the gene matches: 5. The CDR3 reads CASSWGLAANYEQYF. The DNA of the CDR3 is TGTGCCAGCAGCTGGGGACTAGCGGCCAACTACGAGCAGTACTTC.

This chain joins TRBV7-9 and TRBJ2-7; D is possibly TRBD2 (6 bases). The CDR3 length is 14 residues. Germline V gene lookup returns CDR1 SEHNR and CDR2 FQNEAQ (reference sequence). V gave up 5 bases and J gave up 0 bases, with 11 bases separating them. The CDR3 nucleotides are TGTGCCAGCAGCGACGGGAGTAGCTCCTACGAGCAGTACTTC. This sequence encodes CASSDGSSSYEQYF.

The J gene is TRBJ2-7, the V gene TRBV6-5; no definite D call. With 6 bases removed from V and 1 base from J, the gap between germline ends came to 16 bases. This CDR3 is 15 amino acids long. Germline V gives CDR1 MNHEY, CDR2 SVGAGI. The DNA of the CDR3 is TGTGCCAGCAGCCCCCCTGGCAGTGTATCCTACGAGCAGTACTTC. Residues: CASSPPGSVSYEQYF.

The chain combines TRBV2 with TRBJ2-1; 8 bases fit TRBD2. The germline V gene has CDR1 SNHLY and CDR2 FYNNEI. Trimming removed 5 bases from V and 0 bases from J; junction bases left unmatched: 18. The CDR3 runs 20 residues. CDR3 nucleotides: TGTGCCAGCAGTTTCCCTGCGTCGAGCGGGAGATCAAGCTCCTACAATGAGCAGTTCTTC. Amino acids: CASSFPASSGRSSSYNEQFF.

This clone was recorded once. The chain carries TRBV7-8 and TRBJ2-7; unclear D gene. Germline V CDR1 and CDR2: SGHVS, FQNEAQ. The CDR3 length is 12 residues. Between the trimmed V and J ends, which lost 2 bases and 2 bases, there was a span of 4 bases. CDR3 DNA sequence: TGTGCCAGCAGCTTAAAGGCCTACGAGCAGTACTTC. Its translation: CASSLKAYEQYF.

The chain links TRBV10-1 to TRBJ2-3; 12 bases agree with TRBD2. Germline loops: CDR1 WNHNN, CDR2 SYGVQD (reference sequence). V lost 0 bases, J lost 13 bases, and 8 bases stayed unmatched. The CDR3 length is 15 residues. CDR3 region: CASSESLAGGPGKYF. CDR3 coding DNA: TGCGCCAGCAGTGAGTCGCTAGCGGGAGGGCCGGGGAAGTATTTT.

The CDR3 bases are TGTGCCAGCAGCCCCGGGACTAGCGGGAGTCAGGAGCAGTTCTTC. It specifies CASSPGTSGSQEQFF. The rearrangement uses TRBV7-3 and TRBJ2-1; 14 bases agree with TRBD2. The CDR3 covers 15 residues. J was trimmed by 10 bases and V by 5 bases; bases with no gene match: 7. CDR1 SGHTA and CDR2 FQGTGA come from the germline V gene.

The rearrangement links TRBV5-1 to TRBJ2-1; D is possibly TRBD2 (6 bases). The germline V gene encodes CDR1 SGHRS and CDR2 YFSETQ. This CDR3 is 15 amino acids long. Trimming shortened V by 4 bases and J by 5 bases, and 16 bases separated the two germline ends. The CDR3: CASSPKLGLDNEQFF. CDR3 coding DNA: TGCGCCAGCAGCCCCAAACTGGGACTCGACAATGAGCAGTTCTTC.

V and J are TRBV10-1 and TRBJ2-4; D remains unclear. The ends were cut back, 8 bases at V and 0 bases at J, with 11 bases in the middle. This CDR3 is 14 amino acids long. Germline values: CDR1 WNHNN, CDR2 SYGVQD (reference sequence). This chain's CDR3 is CASDPWRAKNIQYF. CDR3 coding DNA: TGCGCCAGCGACCCTTGGAGAGCCAAAAACATTCAGTACTTC.

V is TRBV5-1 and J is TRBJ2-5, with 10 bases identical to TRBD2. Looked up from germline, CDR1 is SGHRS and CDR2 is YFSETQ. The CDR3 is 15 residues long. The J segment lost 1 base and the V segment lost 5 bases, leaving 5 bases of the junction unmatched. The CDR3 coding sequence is TGCGCCAGCAGTTTATGGACTAGCGGCCAAGAGACCCAGTACTTC. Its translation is CASSLWTSGQETQYF.

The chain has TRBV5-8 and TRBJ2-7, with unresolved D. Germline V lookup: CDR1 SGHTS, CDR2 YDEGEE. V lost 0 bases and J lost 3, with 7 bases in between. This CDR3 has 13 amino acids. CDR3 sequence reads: CASSLAQSYEQYF. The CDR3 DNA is TGTGCCAGCAGCTTGGCTCAGAGCTACGAGCAGTACTTC.

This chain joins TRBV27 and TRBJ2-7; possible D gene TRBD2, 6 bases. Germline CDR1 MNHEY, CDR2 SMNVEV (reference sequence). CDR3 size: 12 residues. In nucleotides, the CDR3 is TGTGCTACTGTAGCGGACACCTACGAGCAGTACTTC. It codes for CATVADTYEQYF.

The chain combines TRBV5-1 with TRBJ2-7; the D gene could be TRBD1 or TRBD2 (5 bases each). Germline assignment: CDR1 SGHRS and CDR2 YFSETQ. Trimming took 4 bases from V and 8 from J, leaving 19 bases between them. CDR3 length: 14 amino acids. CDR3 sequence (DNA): TGCGCCAGCAGCCACGGGACGGCGCCTACCCAGCAGTACTTC. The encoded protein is CASSHGTAPTQQYF. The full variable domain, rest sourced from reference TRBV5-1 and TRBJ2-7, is KAGVTQTPRYLIKTRGQQVTLSCSPISGHRSVSWYQQTPGQGLQFLFEYFSETQRNKGNFPGRFSGRQFSNSRSEMNVSTLELGDSALYLCASSHGTAPTQQYFGPGTRLTVT.

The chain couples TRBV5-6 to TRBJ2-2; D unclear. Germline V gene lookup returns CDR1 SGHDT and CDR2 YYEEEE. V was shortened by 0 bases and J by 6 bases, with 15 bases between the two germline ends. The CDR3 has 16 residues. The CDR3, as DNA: TGTGCCAGCAGCTTGGGATCCTCGATGGGCGCCGGGGAGCTGTTTTTT. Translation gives CASSLGSSMGAGELFF.

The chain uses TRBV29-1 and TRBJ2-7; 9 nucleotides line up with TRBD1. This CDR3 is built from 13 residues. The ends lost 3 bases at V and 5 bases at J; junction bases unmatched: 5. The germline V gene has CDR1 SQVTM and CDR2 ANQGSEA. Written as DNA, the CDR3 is TGCAGCGTTGAGACAGGGGGATTCGACGAGCAGTACTTC. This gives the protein CSVETGGFDEQYF.

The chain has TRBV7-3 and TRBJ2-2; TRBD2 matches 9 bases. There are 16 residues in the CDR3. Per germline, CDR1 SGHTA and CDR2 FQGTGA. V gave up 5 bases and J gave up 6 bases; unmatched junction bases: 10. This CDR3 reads CASSRGGTSPPGELFF. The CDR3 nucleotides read TGTGCCAGCAGCAGAGGGGGGACTAGCCCTCCCGGGGAGCTGTTTTTT.

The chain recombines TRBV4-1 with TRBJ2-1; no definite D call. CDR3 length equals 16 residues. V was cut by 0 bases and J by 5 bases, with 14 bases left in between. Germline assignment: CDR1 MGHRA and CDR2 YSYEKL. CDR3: CASSQEPLVPNNEQFF. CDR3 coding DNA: TGCGCCAGCAGCCAAGAACCCCTAGTCCCCAACAATGAGCAGTTCTTC.